This T cell receptor beta chain was captured in a study of T cells in Graves' hyperthyroidism and ophthalmopathy. Study findings and constraints: Model-based prediction identified ophthalmopathy a median around 6.5 months prior to its onset.

Points on this clonotype: The antigen remains unidentified.

Template material for amplifying TCR beta CDR3 regions consisted of RNA transcripts. First-round RT-PCR of the TCR CDR3 relied on the HTBI primer set. In TCRdb, the multiplex PCR reads were re-called with MiXCR into one record per CDR3 protein. Of approximately 490,000 distinct CDR3 sequences in the sample, around a fifth are singletons; the top ten hold about half. The CDR3 spans 13 residues. Germline V gene sequence: CDR1 SGDLS, CDR2 YYNGEE. Trimming removed 3 bases from V and 3 bases from J, with 9 bases in between. Sequenced material: blood. This TCR derives from a woman aged 70 to 79 with Graves' ophthalmopathy. The chain carries TRBV9 and TRBJ1-2; TRBD1 is a possible D gene (6 bases). The CDR3 spells CASSADRYYGYTF. The CDR3 DNA sequence: TGTGCCAGCAGCGCCGACAGGTACTATGGCTACACCTTC.